A single sample is the source of the 13 T cell receptor beta chains below, sequenced in a study of prognosis after radiotherapy for stage I lung cancer. Two-round multiplex PCR on genomic DNA was the method by which TCR beta CDR3 was amplified. Amplification in first-round PCR relied on primers specific to each TRBV and TRBJ gene. Each CDR3 protein is one row after TCRdb ran MiXCR on the multiplex PCR reads. The sample carries around 59,000 distinct CDR3 sequences, 26% recorded once. The specimen was PBMCs, collected before or after stereotactic body radiation therapy (not recorded which). The origin of the receptors is a donor of 50 years or more with non-small cell lung cancer.

In its sample, this clonotype was seen many times. V gene TRBV20-1 combines with J gene TRBJ1-6; 11 bases fit TRBD1. Germline V lookup: CDR1 DFQATT, CDR2 SNEGSKA (reference sequence). CDR3 size: 17 residues. Trimming cost V 0 bases and J 6 bases; bases outside gene matches: 7. CDR3 DNA: TGCAGTGCTAGAGAACGCCGGGACAGGGGGTTTAATTCACCCCTCCACTTT. Translated: CSARERRDRGFNSPLHF.

This clonotype was recorded at least ten times. CDR3 in DNA: TGTGCCAGCAGTTTACACTTTATAGGAGATACGCAGTATTTT. It codes for CASSLHFIGDTQYF. The rearrangement uses TRBV28 and TRBJ2-3, with D uncertain. Between the trimmed V and J ends, which lost 2 bases and 5 bases, there was a span of 11 bases. The germline V gene encodes CDR1 MDHEN and CDR2 SYDVKM. The CDR3 is 14 residues long.

On this clonotype itself: One junction end does not reproduce the germline sequence, and a read error may be involved. The chain employs TRBV6-1 and TRBJ1-6; D is uncertain. The CDR3 spans 13 residues. CDR1 is MNHNS, CDR2 SASEGT, per germline. This CDR3 is CDSSDKGLTPLHF. The CDR3 coding sequence is TGTGACAGCAGTGACAAGGGTTTAACACCCCTCCACTTT.

In its sample, this clonotype was seen many times. The chain combines TRBV9 with TRBJ2-2; 7 bases are shared with TRBD2. V dropped 4 bases and J dropped 6; count of bases not matched to a gene: 9. Germline V gene data show CDR1 as SGDLS and CDR2 as YYNGEE. The CDR3 is made up of 15 amino acids. CDR3 sequence (DNA): TGTGCCAGCAGCACATGGACTAGTCGGGCCGGGGAGCTGTTTTTT. Translation: CASSTWTSRAGELFF.

At least ten counts were recorded for this clonotype. V is TRBV30 and J is TRBJ2-7; possibly TRBD2 for D (6 bases). This CDR3 has 12 amino acids. Germline V lookup: CDR1 GTSNPN, CDR2 SVGIG (reference sequence). V was trimmed by 0 bases and J by 6 bases, leaving 9 bases between them. The CDR3 region is CAWSVTGVEQYF. CDR3 DNA: TGTGCCTGGAGTGTAACGGGGGTCGAGCAGTACTTC.

This clonotype was seen many times. The chain couples TRBV13 to TRBJ2-7; tentatively, D is TRBD1 (5 bases). V lost 0 bases, J lost 6 bases, and 12 bases lay in between. Germline values: CDR1 PRHDT, CDR2 FYEKMQ (reference sequence). This CDR3 region has 14 residues. In DNA form, the CDR3 reads TGTGCCAGCAGCTTAGGAGGGGCCGGTCGCGAGCAGTACTTC. It specifies CASSLGGAGREQYF.

This clonotype has at least ten counts. The rearrangement uses TRBV6-1 and TRBJ1-5; TRBD1 is a possible D gene (6 bases). Germline CDR1 reads MNHNS; CDR2 reads SASEGT. The CDR3 spans 14 residues. The V end lost 7 bases, the J end lost 3 bases, and 13 bases lay between the germline ends. CDR3 coding DNA: TGTGCCAGCACTCTAGGGGGTGACAATCAGCCCCAGCATTTT. This translates into CASTLGGDNQPQHF.

There are many counts of this clonotype. The rearrangement uses TRBV3-1 and TRBJ1-1; D uncertain. Germline values: CDR1 LGHDT, CDR2 YNNKEL (reference sequence). The CDR3 runs to 15 residues. V shed 1 base and J shed 2 bases, with 11 bases lying between them. CDR3 sequence reads: CASSQGVTANTEAFF. DNA for the CDR3: TGTGCCAGCAGCCAAGGAGTCACAGCTAACACTGAAGCTTTCTTT. The full variable domain, with the rest looked up from reference TRBV3-1 and TRBJ1-1, is DTAVSQTPKYLVTQMGNDKSIKCEQNLGHDTMYWYKQDSKKFLKIMFSYNNKELIINETVPNRFSPKSPDKAHLNLHINSLELGDSAVYFCASSQGVTANTEAFFGQGTRLTVV.

The gene calls are TRBV5-4 and TRBJ1-6; TRBD1 aligns across 7 bases. V shed 0 bases and J 8 bases; nucleotides not matched to a gene: 8. The germline V gene has CDR1 SGHNT and CDR2 YYREEE (reference sequence). The CDR3 is made up of 16 amino acids. CDR3 loop: CASSLGGRDRYSPLHF. As DNA, the CDR3 is TGTGCCAGCAGCTTGGGGGGGAGGGACAGATATTCACCCCTCCACTTT.

The sample holds many counts of this clonotype. This CDR3 fails to terminate in the conserved phenylalanine or tryptophan, so it likely reflects a read error. V usage is TRBV30 and J usage is TRBJ1-1; D is unresolved. Trimming stripped 7 bases from V and 1 base from J, with 16 bases between. The germline V gene has CDR1 GTSNPN and CDR2 SVGIG (reference sequence). The CDR3 is 14 residues long. CDR3 residues: CASTPIGSNTEAFL. CDR3 sequence (DNA): TGTGCCTCCACTCCTATAGGATCGAACACTGAAGCTTTCCTT.

The sample holds many counts of this clonotype. CDR3 amino acids: CASSFAGNTEAFF. In nucleotides, the CDR3 is TGCGCCAGCAGCTTTGCAGGGAACACTGAAGCTTTCTTT. This rearrangement joins TRBV5-1 to TRBJ1-1; no clear D. The CDR3 covers 13 residues. Germline loops: CDR1 SGHRS, CDR2 YFSETQ. V lost 2 bases, J lost 1 base, and 6 bases lay in between.

This clonotype was recorded at least ten times. The chain recombines TRBV5-1 with TRBJ1-2; the D gene is possibly TRBD1 (6 bases). V shed 0 bases and J shed 11 bases, with 17 bases lying between them. The CDR3 sequence is 14 residues long. Germline V gene sequence: CDR1 SGHRS, CDR2 YFSETQ. The CDR3 reads CASSLGGQRDRYTF. The DNA of the CDR3 is TGCGCCAGCAGCTTGGGAGGACAGCGGGATCGTTACACCTTC.

This clonotype was seen many times. The gene calls are TRBV12-3 or TRBV12-4 and TRBJ2-1; 12 bases align to TRBD2. J gave up 4 bases and V 6 bases, and 1 base lay outside the gene matches. CDR3 length equals 14 residues. Here the CDR3 DNA reads TGTGCCAGCAGAGGACTAGCGGGATACAATGAGCAGTTCTTC. Amino acid sequence: CASRGLAGYNEQFF.